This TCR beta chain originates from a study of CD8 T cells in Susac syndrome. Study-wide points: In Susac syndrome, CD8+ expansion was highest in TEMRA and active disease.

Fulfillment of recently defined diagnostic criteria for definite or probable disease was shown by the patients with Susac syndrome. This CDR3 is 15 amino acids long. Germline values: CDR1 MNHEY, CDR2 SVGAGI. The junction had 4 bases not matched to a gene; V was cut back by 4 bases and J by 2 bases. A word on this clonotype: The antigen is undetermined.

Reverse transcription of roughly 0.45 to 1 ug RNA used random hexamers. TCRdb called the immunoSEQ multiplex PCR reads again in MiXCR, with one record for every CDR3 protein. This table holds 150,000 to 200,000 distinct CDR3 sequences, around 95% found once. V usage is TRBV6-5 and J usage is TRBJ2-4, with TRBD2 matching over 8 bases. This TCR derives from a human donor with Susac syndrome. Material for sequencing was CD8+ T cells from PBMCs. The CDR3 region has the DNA TGTGCCAGCAGTTCGGGGGGGGTGTCCAAAAACATTCAGTACTTC. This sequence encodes CASSSGGVSKNIQYF.